These 30 T cell receptor beta chains came from one sample sequenced in a study of a mutant IDH1 vaccine in newly diagnosed glioma (dated by TCRdb to about 2021). This specimen's time point label, interpreted: week 23, last vaccination. A 20-mer mutant IDH1 peptide at 300 micrograms in Montanide made up each vaccine dose, which was injected subcutaneously together with topical imiquimod. Libraries were made using the immunoSEQ multiplex PCR assay. Imported from immuneACCESS, the table was reduced by TCRdb to in-frame sequences with V and J called. These copies leave out some clones; in studies compared against another copy, an unresolved V gene accounts for under half, and the cause of the remainder is not known. The sample table records roughly 43,000 clones; less than 85% of these occur just once. The biggest ten clones account for over 2% of the sample. These TCRs' antigens remain unknown. The sample consisted of PBMCs, taken from a glioma patient whose treatment included an IDH1 peptide vaccine. Source of these receptors: a woman aged 18-35 years with glioma. Some clones in this sample may be carry-over from other donors' samples.

V gene TRBV6-5 combines with J gene TRBJ1-2; 7 bases agree with TRBD1. The CDR3 is 14 amino acids. V was clipped by 5 bases and J by 3 bases; unmatched bases: 6. Germline V gene data show CDR1 as MNHEY and CDR2 as SVGAGI. CDR3 bases: TGTGCCAGCAGTCTACAGGGGTCCGACTATGGCTACACCTTC. Its protein is CASSLQGSDYGYTF.

This rearrangement joins TRBV9 to TRBJ2-3; D is unclear. The germline V gene has CDR1 SGDLS and CDR2 YYNGEE. The V and J ends lost 1 base and 4 bases respectively, with 4 bases between them. CDR3 length equals 12 residues. Written as DNA, the CDR3 is TGTGCCAGCAGCGTAACCGCAGATACGCAGTATTTT. It is translated as CASSVTADTQYF.

This clone was counted a single time. This chain joins TRBV29-1 and TRBJ2-7; D is possibly TRBD1 (6 bases). The V gene lost 4 bases and the J gene lost 0 bases, with 13 bases spanning the gap. The germline V gene has CDR1 SQVTM and CDR2 ANQGSEA. The CDR3 is 14 residues long. The CDR3 here is CSVAFGRGSYEQYF. For the CDR3, the DNA is TGCAGCGTTGCTTTCGGCAGGGGCTCCTACGAGCAGTACTTC.

The V call is TRBV7-9, the J call TRBJ2-2; D is undetermined. Trimming stripped 3 bases from V and 5 bases from J, with 19 bases between. The CDR3 is made up of 17 amino acids. Germline CDR1 and CDR2: SEHNR and FQNEAQ (reference sequence). Written as DNA, the CDR3 is TGTGCCAGCAGCTTTCATCCGCGGCAGATATCAACCGGGGAGCTGTTTTTT. It translates to CASSFHPRQISTGELFF.

The chain couples TRBV6-5 to TRBJ1-5; a weak D match, TRBD1 (6 bases). Germline loops: CDR1 MNHEY, CDR2 SVGAGI. The CDR3 loop spans 14 amino acids. V lost 6 bases to trimming and J lost 4 bases, with 13 bases between them. CDR3 in DNA: TGTGCCAGCAGCACGGGACAAGAGAATCAGCCCCAGCATTTT. It specifies CASSTGQENQPQHF.

The chain links TRBV27 to TRBJ1-3; D possibly corresponds to TRBD1 (5 bases). Germline CDR1 and CDR2: MNHEY and SMNVEV (reference sequence). The CDR3 contains 18 residues. The V end lost 0 bases, the J end lost 2 bases, and 17 bases lay between the germline ends. CDR3 protein: CASSLSPNPGSTGNTIYF. The CDR3 DNA reads as TGTGCCAGCAGTTTATCACCGAATCCAGGGTCTACTGGAAACACCATATATTTT.

The CDR3 region has the DNA TGCGCCAGCAGCTGGGACAGAACCTACGAGCAGTACTTC. It yields the protein CASSWDRTYEQYF. This chain joins TRBV5-1 and TRBJ2-7; 7 bases are a match to TRBD1. The germline CDR1 and CDR2 sequences are SGHRS and YFSETQ. CDR3 length equals 13 residues. V dropped 3 bases and J dropped 2; count of bases not matched to a gene: 2.

This clone was found a few times. The chain carries TRBV2 and TRBJ1-5; no definite D call. CDR1 is SNHLY, CDR2 FYNNEI, per germline. V was trimmed by 5 bases and J by 4 bases, leaving 12 bases between them. The CDR3 covers 14 residues. This CDR3 is CASSPGNGNQPQHF. For the CDR3, the DNA is TGTGCCAGCAGTCCGGGGAATGGGAATCAGCCCCAGCATTTT.

The J gene is TRBJ2-7, the V gene TRBV4-1; possibly TRBD2 for D (6 bases). Germline V CDR1 and CDR2: MGHRA, YSYEKL. CDR3 size: 15 residues. The germline V and J ends were trimmed by 0 bases and 1 base, with 10 bases remaining between them. CDR3 loop: CASSQERGRSYEQYF. The CDR3 bases are TGCGCCAGCAGCCAAGAGCGGGGCAGGTCCTACGAGCAGTACTTC.

V and J are TRBV20-1 and TRBJ2-7; unclear D gene. CDR3 length equals 11 residues. Germline V gene lookup returns CDR1 DFQATT and CDR2 SNEGSKA (reference sequence). The V and J ends lost 2 bases and 4 bases respectively, with 6 bases between them. The CDR3 DNA is TGCAGTGCTAGATTGGGGTACGAGCAGTACTTC. Its protein product is CSARLGYEQYF.

There are a few counts of this clone. The V and J genes are TRBV19 and TRBJ1-2, with TRBD1 matching 7 bases. Germline assignment: CDR1 LNHDA and CDR2 SQIVND (reference sequence). V trimming: 4 bases; J trimming: 2 bases; junction bases outside the gene matches: 7. This CDR3 is built from 15 residues. In nucleotides, the CDR3 is TGTGCCAGTAGTACTACGACAGGGCTAAACTATGGCTACACCTTC. Translation gives CASSTTTGLNYGYTF.

This clone was detected only once. The chain has TRBV5-6 and TRBJ2-3; tentative D call: TRBD2 (5 bases). Germline V gives CDR1 SGHDT, CDR2 YYEEEE. The CDR3 is 15 residues long. Trimming shortened V by 0 bases and J by 4 bases, and 12 bases separated the two germline ends. The CDR3 spells CASSLVAAGADTQYF. In DNA, the CDR3 is TGTGCCAGCAGCTTGGTGGCCGCGGGCGCAGATACGCAGTATTTT.

The chain joins TRBV7-3 to TRBJ2-1; TRBD2 matches 8 bases. The J segment lost 6 bases and the V segment lost 5 bases, leaving 9 bases of the junction unmatched. The CDR3 contains 15 residues. Per the germline V gene, CDR1 is SGHTA and CDR2 is FQGTGA. DNA for the CDR3: TGTGCCAGCAGCCAACTAGCGGAGAAAATCAATGAGCAGTTCTTC. It translates to CASSQLAEKINEQFF.

This chain connects TRBV5-6 to TRBJ1-6; D may be TRBD1 (5 bases). V was pared by 0 bases and J by 7 bases, with 8 bases between. Germline V lookup: CDR1 SGHDT, CDR2 YYEEEE. The CDR3 runs to 14 residues. This CDR3 reads CASSLVGGNSPLHF. Written as DNA, the CDR3 is TGTGCCAGCAGCTTGGTGGGGGGGAATTCACCCCTCCACTTT.

For the CDR3, the DNA is TGTGCCAGCAGCGGTAGACCCTCCTACGAGCAGTACTTC. It translates to CASSGRPSYEQYF. The chain recombines TRBV11-2 with TRBJ2-7; unclear D gene. The germline gives CDR1 SGHAT, CDR2 FQNNGV. There are 13 residues in the CDR3. Trimming took 5 bases from V and 0 from J, leaving 8 bases between them.

V and J are TRBV1 and TRBJ1-4; TRBD1, the D gene given by the table, was not confirmed from the DNA. TRBV1 constitutes a pseudogene. CDR3 length: 17 residues. CDR3 sequence: CTSSQEGADTMSEKLFF. The CDR3 bases are TGCACCAGCAGCCAAGAAGGGGCGGACACCATGAGTGAAAAACTGTTTTTT.

The chain is built from TRBV2 and TRBJ1-4; no reliable D call. The CDR3 is 13 residues long. Germline CDR1 is SNHLY and CDR2 is FYNNEI. Trimming stripped 6 bases from V and 2 bases from J, with 7 bases between. The CDR3 DNA is TGTGCCAGCAGGCGAAGTACTAATGAAAAACTGTTTTTT. Translation gives CASRRSTNEKLFF.

V gene TRBV10-3 combines with J gene TRBJ2-1; D is unresolved. CDR1 is ENHRY and CDR2 is SYGVKD in the germline V gene. V lost 0 bases and J lost 8, with 11 bases in between. CDR3 length: 14 residues. This CDR3 is CAISESRLRDEQFF. The CDR3 DNA is TGTGCCATCAGTGAGTCGAGACTCCGCGATGAGCAGTTCTTC.

V usage is TRBV19 and J usage is TRBJ2-5, with D maybe TRBD2 (6 bases). Germline V lookup: CDR1 LNHDA, CDR2 SQIVND (reference sequence). Trimming left V 2 bases short and J 2 bases short, with 12 bases between. This CDR3 has 15 amino acids. The CDR3 DNA sequence: TGTGCCAGTAGTATATCGGAGGGGAGGCAAGAGACCCAGTACTTC. It translates to CASSISEGRQETQYF.

The chain links TRBV19 to TRBJ1-2; D gene ambiguous. V was pared by 5 bases and J by 5 bases, with 15 bases between. The CDR3 is 14 amino acids. The germline CDR1 and CDR2 sequences are LNHDA and SQIVND (reference sequence). The CDR3 DNA sequence: TGTGCCAGTAGTTCTGCTGGAGCGCTTTATGGCTACACCTTC. Protein sequence: CASSSAGALYGYTF. Based on the CDR3 plus reference TRBV19 and TRBJ1-2, the full variable domain is DGGITQSPKYLFRKEGQNVTLSCEQNLNHDAMYWYRQDPGQGLRLIYYSQIVNDFQKGDIAEGYSVSREKKESFPLTVTSAQKNPTAFYLCASSSAGALYGYTFGSGTRLTVV.

The rearrangement links TRBV4-3 to TRBJ2-3; 7 nucleotides match TRBD2. Germline values: CDR1 LGHNA, CDR2 YSLEER. The CDR3 is made up of 15 amino acids. V lost 4 bases and J lost 2; bases outside the gene matches: 6. The CDR3, as DNA: TGCGCCAGCAGCCTCGGACTAGGGATCACAGATACGCAGTATTTT. Protein sequence: CASSLGLGITDTQYF.

This sequence joins TRBV28 and TRBJ1-2; 9 bases agree with TRBD1. Trimming at V came to 5 bases and at J to 6 bases, leaving 16 bases not matched to a gene. The CDR3 consists of 17 residues. Germline V gives CDR1 MDHEN, CDR2 SYDVKM. The CDR3 DNA sequence: TGTGCCAGCAGTCCCACCGGGACAGGGAGGGATGGAAATGGCTACACCTTC. Amino acid sequence: CASSPTGTGRDGNGYTF.

This chain uses TRBV4-1 with TRBJ1-5, with D unresolved. Trimming stripped 0 bases from V and 4 bases from J, with 4 bases between. The CDR3 has 13 residues. Germline values: CDR1 MGHRA, CDR2 YSYEKL. The CDR3 here is CASSQDLNQPQHF. CDR3 DNA: TGCGCCAGCAGCCAAGATTTGAATCAGCCCCAGCATTTT.

The V and J genes are TRBV6-1 and TRBJ2-3, with D maybe TRBD1 (6 bases). The CDR3 extends over 12 amino acids. The V end lost 6 bases, the J end lost 11 bases, and 15 bases lay between the germline ends. From germline, CDR1 is MNHNS and CDR2 SASEGT. The CDR3 sequence is CASRVQGAWQYF. CDR3 DNA: TGTGCCAGCAGGGTACAGGGTGCCTGGCAGTATTTT.

This chain joins TRBV28 and TRBJ2-7; 8 nucleotides agree with TRBD1. J lost 2 bases, V lost 8 bases, and 2 bases had no gene match. Germline values: CDR1 MDHEN, CDR2 SYDVKM. The CDR3 is made up of 12 amino acids. CDR3 nucleotides: TGTGCCAGCGGGACAGGTCCCTACGAGCAGTACTTC. Translation: CASGTGPYEQYF.

This clone was observed a few times. The chain uses TRBV2 and TRBJ2-6, with 7 bases identical to TRBD1. Trimming removed 8 bases from V and 0 bases from J; junction bases left unmatched: 13. The CDR3 covers 18 residues. Germline lookup yields CDR1 SNHLY and CDR2 FYNNEI. The CDR3 DNA sequence: TGTGCCAGCCTCCCAATGCGGACAGGCGGCTCTGGGGCCAACGTCCTGACTTTC. This encodes CASLPMRTGGSGANVLTF.

J is TRBJ2-7 and V is TRBV9, with 7 nucleotides matching TRBD1. The J segment lost 1 base and the V segment lost 0 bases, leaving 7 bases of the junction unmatched. CDR3 length: 16 residues. CDR1 SGDLS and CDR2 YYNGEE come from the germline V gene. The CDR3 is CASSVDPGTVSYEQYF. DNA of the CDR3: TGTGCCAGCAGCGTAGACCCCGGGACAGTATCCTACGAGCAGTACTTC.

This clone was picked up one time. The chain combines TRBV30 with TRBJ2-7, with 11 bases identical to TRBD2. V gave up 0 bases and J gave up 0 bases; unmatched junction bases: 10. The CDR3 sequence is 18 residues long. The germline V gene encodes CDR1 GTSNPN and CDR2 SVGIG (reference sequence). The CDR3 coding sequence is TGTGCCTGGAGTGTAAGTAGCGGGAGGGCCCCCAGCTCCTACGAGCAGTACTTC. Protein product: CAWSVSSGRAPSSYEQYF.

This clone was detected only once. This rearrangement joins TRBV6-4 to TRBJ2-3; D might be TRBD1 (5 bases). Germline values: CDR1 MRHNA, CDR2 SNTAGT. V was clipped by 4 bases and J by 0 bases, with 11 bases between them. The CDR3 is made up of 15 amino acids. Written as DNA, the CDR3 is TGTGCCAGCAGTGCACGGCAGGGCAGCACAGATACGCAGTATTTT. Translated: CASSARQGSTDTQYF.

The chain has TRBV6-4 and TRBJ2-1, with 7 bases aligning to TRBD2. The CDR3 length is 15 residues. V dropped 3 bases and J dropped 4; count of bases not matched to a gene: 6. Per germline, CDR1 MRHNA and CDR2 SNTAGT. This chain's CDR3 is CASSESAGTYNEQFF. DNA of the CDR3: TGTGCCAGCAGTGAGTCAGCGGGGACTTACAATGAGCAGTTCTTC.